Listed here are 3 T cell receptor beta chains from one sample, sequenced in a study of human T cells and chemical hapten exposure. In TCRdb, the 5' RACE reads were re-called with MiXCR into one record per CDR3 protein. The repertoire has approximately 80,000 distinct CDR3 sequences, approximately 15% of them found once; the top ten carry about 6.8%. The authors' total RNA extraction used unfractionated whole blood. These receptor sequences come from a female donor in good health.

This clonotype was observed at least ten times. This rearrangement joins TRBV19 to TRBJ2-1; no reliable D call. The CDR3 is made up of 13 amino acids. Germline V gives CDR1 LNHDA, CDR2 SQIVND (reference sequence). The germline V and J ends were trimmed by 2 bases and 9 bases, with 11 bases remaining between them. The CDR3 sequence is CASSILGLGEQFF. The CDR3 DNA follows: TGTGCCAGTAGTATACTGGGGTTGGGTGAGCAGTTCTTC.

This clonotype has at least ten counts. This chain joins TRBV20-1 and TRBJ2-1, with a tentative D call TRBD1 (5 bases). This CDR3 is built from 16 residues. Trimming pared 6 bases from V and 3 bases from J, leaving 21 bases between. CDR1 and CDR2 from the germline V gene are DFQATT and SNEGSKA (reference sequence). For the CDR3, the DNA is TGCAGTGCCGCCCCCCTAGACAGTGCTAACTACAATGAGCAGTTCTTC. Translating it yields CSAAPLDSANYNEQFF.

A few counts support this clonotype. The chain joins TRBV7-2 to TRBJ2-5, with D maybe TRBD2 (6 bases). Trimming shortened V by 1 base and J by 2 bases, and 11 bases separated the two germline ends. The CDR3 has 15 amino acids. From germline, CDR1 is SGHTA and CDR2 FQGNSA. Here the CDR3 DNA reads TGTGCCAGCAGCTTAGTACATGCGGGGCAAGAGACCCAGTACTTC. As protein: CASSLVHAGQETQYF.